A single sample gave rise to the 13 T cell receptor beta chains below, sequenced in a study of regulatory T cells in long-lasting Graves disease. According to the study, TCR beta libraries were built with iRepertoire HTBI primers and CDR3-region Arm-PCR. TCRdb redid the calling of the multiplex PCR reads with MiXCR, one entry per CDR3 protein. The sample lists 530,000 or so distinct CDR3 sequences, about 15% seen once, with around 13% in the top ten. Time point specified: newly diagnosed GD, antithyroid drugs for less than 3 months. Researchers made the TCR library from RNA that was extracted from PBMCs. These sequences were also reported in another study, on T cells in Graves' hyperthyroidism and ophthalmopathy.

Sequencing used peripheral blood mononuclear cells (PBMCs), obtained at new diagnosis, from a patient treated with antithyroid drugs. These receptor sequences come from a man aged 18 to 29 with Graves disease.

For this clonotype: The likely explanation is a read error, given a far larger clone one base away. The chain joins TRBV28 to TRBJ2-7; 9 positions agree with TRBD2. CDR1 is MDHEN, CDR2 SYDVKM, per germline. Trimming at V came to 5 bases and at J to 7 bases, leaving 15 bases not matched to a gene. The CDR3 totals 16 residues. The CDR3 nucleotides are TGTGCCAGCAGTACTCCCACTAGCGGGTCGGACAATGAGCAGTACTTC. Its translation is CASSTPTSGSDNEQYF.

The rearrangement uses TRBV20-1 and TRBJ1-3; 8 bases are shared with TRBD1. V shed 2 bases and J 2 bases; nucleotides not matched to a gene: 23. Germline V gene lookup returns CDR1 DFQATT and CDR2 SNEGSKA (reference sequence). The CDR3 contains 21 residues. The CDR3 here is CSARTPLGQAAEEAPGNTIYF. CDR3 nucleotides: TGCAGTGCTAGAACCCCCTTGGGACAGGCGGCAGAAGAAGCTCCTGGAAACACCATATATTTT.

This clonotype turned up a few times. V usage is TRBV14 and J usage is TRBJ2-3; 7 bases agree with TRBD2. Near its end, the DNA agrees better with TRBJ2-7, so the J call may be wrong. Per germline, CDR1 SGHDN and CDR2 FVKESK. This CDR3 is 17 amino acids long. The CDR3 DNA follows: TGTGCCAGCAGCCTTAACTTAATCTGGGGGGGGTCCTACGAGCAGTACTTC. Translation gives CASSLNLIWGGSYEQYF.

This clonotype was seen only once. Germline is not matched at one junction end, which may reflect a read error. The CDR3 loop reads CASSLEGGAGSTIYF. CDR3 coding DNA: TGTGCCAGCAGCCTCGAGGGGGGCGCTGGAAGCACCATATATTTT. V gene TRBV2 combines with J gene TRBJ1-3, with D possibly being TRBD1 (6 bases). The CDR3 extends over 15 amino acids. Germline CDR1 reads SNHLY; CDR2 reads FYNNEI.

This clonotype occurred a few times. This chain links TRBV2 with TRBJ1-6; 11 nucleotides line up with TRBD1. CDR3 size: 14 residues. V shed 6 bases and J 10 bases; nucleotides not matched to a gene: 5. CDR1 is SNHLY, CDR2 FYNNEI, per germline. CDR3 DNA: TGTGCCAGCAGGGCCGGGACAGGGGGATCACCCCTCCACTTT. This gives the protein CASRAGTGGSPLHF.

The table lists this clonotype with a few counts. This CDR3 is CSARDIAEGVVNSPLHF. In DNA form, the CDR3 reads TGCAGTGCTAGAGATATCGCAGAGGGCGTCGTTAATTCACCCCTCCACTTT. The chain has TRBV20-1 and TRBJ1-6; no definite D call. Deletions cut 0 bases from V and 6 bases from J, with 18 bases between. CDR3 length: 17 amino acids. The V gene's germline CDR1 is DFQATT and CDR2 SNEGSKA (reference sequence).

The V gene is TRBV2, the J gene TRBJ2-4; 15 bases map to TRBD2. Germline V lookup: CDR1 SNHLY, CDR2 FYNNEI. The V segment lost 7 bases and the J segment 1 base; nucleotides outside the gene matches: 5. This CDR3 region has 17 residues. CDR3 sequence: CASTPGTSGRAKNIQYF. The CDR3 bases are TGTGCCAGCACACCTGGGACTAGCGGGAGGGCCAAAAACATTCAGTACTTC. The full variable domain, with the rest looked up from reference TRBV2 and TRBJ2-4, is EPEVTQTPSHQVTQMGQEVILRCVPISNHLYFYWYRQILGQKVEFLVSFYNNEISEKSEIFDDQFSVERPDGSNFTLKIRSTKLEDSAMYFCASTPGTSGRAKNIQYFGAGTRLSVL.

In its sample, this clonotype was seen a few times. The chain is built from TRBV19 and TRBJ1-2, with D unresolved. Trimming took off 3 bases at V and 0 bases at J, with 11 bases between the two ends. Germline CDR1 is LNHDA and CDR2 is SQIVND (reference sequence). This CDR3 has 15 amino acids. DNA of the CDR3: TGTGCCAGTAGTATCGTCTCGGGAACTAACTATGGCTACACCTTC. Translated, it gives CASSIVSGTNYGYTF.

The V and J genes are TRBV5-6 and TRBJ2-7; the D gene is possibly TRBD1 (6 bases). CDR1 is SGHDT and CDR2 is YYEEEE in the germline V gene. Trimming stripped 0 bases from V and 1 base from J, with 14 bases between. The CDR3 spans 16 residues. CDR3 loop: CASSLAYRVESYEQYF. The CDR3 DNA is TGTGCCAGCAGCTTGGCCTACAGGGTTGAGTCCTACGAGCAGTACTTC.

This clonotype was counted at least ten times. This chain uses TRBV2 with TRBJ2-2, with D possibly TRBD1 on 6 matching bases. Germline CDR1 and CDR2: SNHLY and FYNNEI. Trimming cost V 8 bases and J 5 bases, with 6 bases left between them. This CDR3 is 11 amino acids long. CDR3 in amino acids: CASQGTGELFF. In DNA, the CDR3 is TGTGCCAGCCAGGGGACCGGGGAGCTGTTTTTT.

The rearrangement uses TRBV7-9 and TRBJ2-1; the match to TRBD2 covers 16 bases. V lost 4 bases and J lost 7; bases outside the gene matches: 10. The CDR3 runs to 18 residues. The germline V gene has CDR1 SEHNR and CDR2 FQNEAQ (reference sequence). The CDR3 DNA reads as TGTGCCAGCAGCTCCCTAGGGACTAGCGGGAGGGCCATGAATGAGCAGTTCTTC. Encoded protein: CASSSLGTSGRAMNEQFF.

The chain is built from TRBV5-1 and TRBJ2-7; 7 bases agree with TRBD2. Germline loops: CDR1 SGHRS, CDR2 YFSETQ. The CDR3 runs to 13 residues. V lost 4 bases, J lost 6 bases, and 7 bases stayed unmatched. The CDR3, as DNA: TGCGCCAGCAGCGGACTAGTAGGATTCGAGCAGTACTTC. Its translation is CASSGLVGFEQYF.

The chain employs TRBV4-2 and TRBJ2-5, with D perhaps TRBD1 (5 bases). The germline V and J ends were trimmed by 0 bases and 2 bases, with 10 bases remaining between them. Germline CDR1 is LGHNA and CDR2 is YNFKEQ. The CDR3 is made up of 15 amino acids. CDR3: CASSQEFRQQETQYF. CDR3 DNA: TGTGCCAGCAGCCAAGAGTTTCGACAGCAAGAGACCCAGTACTTC.